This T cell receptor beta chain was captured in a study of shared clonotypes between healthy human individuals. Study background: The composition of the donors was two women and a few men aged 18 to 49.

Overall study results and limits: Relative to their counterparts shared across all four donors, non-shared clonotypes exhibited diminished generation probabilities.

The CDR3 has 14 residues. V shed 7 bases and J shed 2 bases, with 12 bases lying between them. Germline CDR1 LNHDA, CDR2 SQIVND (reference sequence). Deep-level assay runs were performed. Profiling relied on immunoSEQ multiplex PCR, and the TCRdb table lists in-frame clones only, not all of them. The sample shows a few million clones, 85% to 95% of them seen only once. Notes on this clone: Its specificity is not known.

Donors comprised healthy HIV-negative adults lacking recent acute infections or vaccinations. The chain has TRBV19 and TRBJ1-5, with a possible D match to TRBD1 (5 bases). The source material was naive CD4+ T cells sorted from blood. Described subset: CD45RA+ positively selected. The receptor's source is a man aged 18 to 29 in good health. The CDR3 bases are TGTGCCAGTACCCGCGGGGGTGGCAATCAGCCCCAGCATTTT. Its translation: CASTRGGGNQPQHF.